A selection of T cell receptor beta chains follows, all from one sample in a study of shared clonotypes between healthy human individuals. This table comes from immunoSEQ multiplex PCR, and its TCRdb copy is limited to in-frame clones, with some not included. Of hundreds of thousands of clones listed, nearly 95% are singletons. The sample taken for sequencing was naive CD8+ T cells sorted from blood. Receptors originate from a young man in good health. Both conserved end residues are part of each CDR3. The D gene is left open where the match is weak. Clone size is given for some rows only: seen once, a few or many times, or a class if the clone is expanded.

v_call	j_call	clone_size	cdr3_length	d_call	cdr3_nt	cdr3_aa
TRBV7-9	TRBJ2-2	.	12	.	TGTGCCAGCAGCTACCTCACCGGGGAGCTGTTTTTT	CASSYLTGELFF
TRBV28	TRBJ2-1	.	20	TRBD2	TGTGCCAGCAGTCCTCCAGGCCGGACTAGCGGGAGGTATTGGGACAATGAGCAGTTCTTC	CASSPPGRTSGRYWDNEQFF
TRBV2	TRBJ2-1	.	13	TRBD1	TGTGCCAGCACCGGGACAGGGGTTGATGAGCAGTTCTTC	CASTGTGVDEQFF
TRBV11-2	TRBJ2-1	.	14	.	TGTGCCAGCAGCTTAGCCCCAGACTACAATGAGCAGTTCTTC	CASSLAPDYNEQFF
TRBV6-1	TRBJ1-1	.	15	.	TGTGCCAGCAGTGACCCAGGGTTTTTAAACACTGAAGCTTTCTTT	CASSDPGFLNTEAFF
TRBV12-5	TRBJ1-4	.	13	.	TGTGCTAGGAATACCGCAACTAATGAAAAACTGTTTTTT	CARNTATNEKLFF
TRBV27	TRBJ1-5	once	17	.	TGTGCCAGCAGTTTATCGTCTCGGCCGAATAGCAATCAGCCCCAGCATTTT	CASSLSSRPNSNQPQHF
TRBV9	TRBJ2-1	.	17	TRBD1	TGTGCCAGCAGCGTAGTAGGGACAGGGCGGTTGGACAATGAGCAGTTCTTC	CASSVVGTGRLDNEQFF
TRBV23-1	TRBJ2-7	.	13	.	TGCGCCAGCAGTCCTCGCGGATCCTACGAGCAGTACTTC	CASSPRGSYEQYF
TRBV10-3	TRBJ2-2	.	18	TRBD2	TGTGCCATCAGTGACCCGGGACTAGCGGGAGTGGTAACCGGGGAGCTGTTTTTT	CAISDPGLAGVVTGELFF
TRBV7-9	TRBJ2-7	.	15	TRBD2	TGTGCCAGCAGCTTAGCTAGCGGGTTCTCCTACGAGCAGTACTTC	CASSLASGFSYEQYF
TRBV5-6	TRBJ2-7	.	14	.	TGTGCCAGCAGCTTTTCGATCGGGACTTACGAGCAGTACTTC	CASSFSIGTYEQYF
TRBV6-6	TRBJ1-6	.	15	.	TGTGCCAGCAGTTACTCGAACAACCGAGGTTCACCCCTCCACTTT	CASSYSNNRGSPLHF
TRBV9	TRBJ2-1	.	15	.	TGTGCCAGCAGCGTAGGCAGGGCCCCGTACAATGAGCAGTTCTTC	CASSVGRAPYNEQFF
TRBV28	TRBJ1-1	.	12	.	TGTGCCAGCAGTTGGATTGGCACTGAAGCTTTCTTT	CASSWIGTEAFF
TRBV29-1	TRBJ2-3	.	11	.	TGCAGCGTCCCGTGGGCAGATACGCAGTATTTT	CSVPWADTQYF
TRBV15	TRBJ2-7	.	14	TRBD1	TGTGCCACCAGCATTGACAGGGGGCCTTACGAGCAGTACTTC	CATSIDRGPYEQYF
TRBV5-5	TRBJ1-2	.	18	TRBD1	TGTGCCAGCAGCTCAAAGCCGGGACAGGCGCTATCCCACTATGGCTACACCTTC	CASSSKPGQALSHYGYTF
TRBV7-9	TRBJ2-1	.	16	.	TGTGCCAGCAGCTTATTAGGGGGGATGTCTCTCAATGAGCAGTTCTTC	CASSLLGGMSLNEQFF
TRBV4-1	TRBJ2-1	.	15	.	TGCGCCAGCAGTCGGGAACTAGCTGTCTACAATGAGCAGTTCTTC	CASSRELAVYNEQFF
TRBV10-3	TRBJ1-2	.	14	.	TGTGCCATCAGCCCTGGGGCGGAACACTCTGGCTACACCTTC	CAISPGAEHSGYTF
TRBV7-6	TRBJ2-3	once	19	TRBD1	TGTGCCAGCAGCTCACGCCGGGACAGGGGGCTGGCGAGCACAGATACGCAGTATTTT	CASSSRRDRGLASTDTQYF
TRBV7-9	TRBJ2-7	.	12	.	TGTGCCAGCAGCTTTGGGGTTGGCGAGCAGTACTTC	CASSFGVGEQYF
TRBV6-5	TRBJ2-2	.	13	TRBD2	TGTGCCAGCAGCAGCGGGGGAACCGGGGAGCTGTTTTTT	CASSSGGTGELFF
TRBV11-3	TRBJ2-3	.	16	.	TGTGCCAGCAGCTTAGGCCTGGGGCTAGTGACAGATACGCAGTATTTT	CASSLGLGLVTDTQYF